In its sample, the clone carrying this TCR beta chain was seen many times. This sample stems from a study of beta chain features in type 1 diabetes. cDNA synthesis used the whole RNA isolate, giving expressed TCRB sequences. Only in-frame clones appear in the TCRdb table, and some are missing; sequencing was by immunoSEQ multiplex PCR. The profile shows some 300,000 clones, around 7.3% of them singletons. The ends lost 4 bases at V and 3 bases at J; junction bases unmatched: 2. The V gene's germline CDR1 is SGHRS and CDR2 YFSETQ. CDR3 length: 14 residues. This clonotype was sampled from a woman under 30 in good health. The gene calls are TRBV5-1 and TRBJ2-1, with 9 bases matching TRBD1. Sequencing used central memory CD4+ T cells from blood. The DNA of the CDR3 is TGCGCCAGCAGCCGGGGACAGGGCTACAATGAGCAGTTCTTC. As protein: CASSRGQGYNEQFF.